The T cell receptor (beta chain) described here comes from a study of T cells expressing NK-cell markers. TCRdb re-called the 5' RACE reads, yielding one record per CDR3 amino acid sequence without DNA. Its clone listing holds roughly 420,000 distinct CDR3 sequences. The germline CDR1 and CDR2 sequences are SGHRS and YFSETQ. The length of the CDR3 is 16 residues. The J gene is TRBJ2-1, the V gene TRBV5-1; as DNA is missing, the TRBD2 call by TCRdb cannot be tested. This TCR was sampled from a woman aged 18 to 75 in good health. Source material: blood T cells: a sorted CD56 or NKG2C T cell subset, CD4+ or CD8+ T cells, or bulk PBMC T cells (not recorded which). The CDR3 protein is CASSLDPSGVGNEQFF. The full variable domain, with the rest looked up from reference TRBV5-1 and TRBJ2-1, is KAGVTQTPRYLIKTRGQQVTLSCSPISGHRSVSWYQQTPGQGLQFLFEYFSETQRNKGNFPGRFSGRQFSNSRSEMNVSTLELGDSALYLCASSLDPSGVGNEQFFGPGTRLTVL.